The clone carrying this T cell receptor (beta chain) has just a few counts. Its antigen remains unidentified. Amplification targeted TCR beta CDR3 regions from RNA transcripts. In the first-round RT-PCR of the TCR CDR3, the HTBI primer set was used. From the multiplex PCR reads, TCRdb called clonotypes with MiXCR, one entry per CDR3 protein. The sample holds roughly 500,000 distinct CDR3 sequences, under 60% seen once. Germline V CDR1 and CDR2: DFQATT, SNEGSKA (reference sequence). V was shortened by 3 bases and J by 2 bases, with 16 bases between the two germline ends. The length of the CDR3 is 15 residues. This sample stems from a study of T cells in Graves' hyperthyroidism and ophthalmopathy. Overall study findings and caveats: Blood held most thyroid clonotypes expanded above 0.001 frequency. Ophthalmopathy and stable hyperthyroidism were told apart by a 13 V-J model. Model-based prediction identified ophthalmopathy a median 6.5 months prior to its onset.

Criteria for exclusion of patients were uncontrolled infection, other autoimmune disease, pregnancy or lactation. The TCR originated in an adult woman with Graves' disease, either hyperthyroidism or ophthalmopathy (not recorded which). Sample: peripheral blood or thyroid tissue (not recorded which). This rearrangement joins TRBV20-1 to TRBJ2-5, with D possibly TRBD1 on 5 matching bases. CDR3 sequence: CSARLADRGQETQYF. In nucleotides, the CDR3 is TGCAGTGCTAGGCTCGCGGATAGGGGTCAAGAGACCCAGTACTTC.